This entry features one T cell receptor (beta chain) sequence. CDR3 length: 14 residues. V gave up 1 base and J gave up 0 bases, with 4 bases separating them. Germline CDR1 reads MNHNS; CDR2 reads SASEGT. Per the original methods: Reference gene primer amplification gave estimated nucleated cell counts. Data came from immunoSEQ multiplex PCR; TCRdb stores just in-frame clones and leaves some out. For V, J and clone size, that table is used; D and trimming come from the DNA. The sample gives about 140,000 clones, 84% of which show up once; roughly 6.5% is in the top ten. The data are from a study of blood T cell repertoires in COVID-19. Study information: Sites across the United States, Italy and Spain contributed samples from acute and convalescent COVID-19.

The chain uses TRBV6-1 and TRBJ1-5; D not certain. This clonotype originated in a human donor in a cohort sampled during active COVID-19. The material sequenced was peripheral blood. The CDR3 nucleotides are TGTGCCAGCAGTGAAGGCGGTAGCAATCAGCCCCAGCATTTT. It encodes CASSEGGSNQPQHF.